This T cell receptor beta chain is drawn from a study of blood T cell repertoires in COVID-19. Across the study: T cells, B-cell-depleted T cells, or PBMCs provided the cDNA or gDNA that served as material.

Patients from Seattle were sampled longitudinally, starting during active infection. Some clones are missing from TCRdb's copy, which holds only in-frame ones; the method was immunoSEQ multiplex PCR. Among about 200,000 clones listed, around 95% were seen once. This CDR3 comprises 14 residues. J lost 12 bases, V lost 2 bases, and 6 bases had no gene match. In germline, CDR1 is SGDLS, CDR2 YYNGEE. The receptor comes from a man aged 25-45 years with COVID-19, enrolled during active disease. The V and J genes are TRBV9 and TRBJ2-1, with TRBD2 identical over 12 bases. The material sequenced was peripheral blood. The CDR3 bases are TGTGCCAGCAGCGTGAGGACTAGCGGGGTTCGGCAGTTCTTC. Its protein product is CASSVRTSGVRQFF.